These 5 T cell receptor beta chains were sequenced from one sample in a study of OX40 agonist ivuxolimab in advanced cancers. Clones were sequenced by immunoSEQ multiplex PCR, and TCRdb holds only the in-frame ones, with some missing. The repertoire holds about 54,000 clones, with around nine tenths as singletons. The starting material was CD4+ or CD8+ T cells sorted from blood, obtained in a trial of the OX40 agonist ivuxolimab. The source is an adult with an advanced solid tumor such as melanoma, head and neck, liver or kidney cancer.

The chain carries TRBV13 and TRBJ2-7; the D gene is possibly TRBD1 (5 bases). The V gene's germline CDR1 is PRHDT and CDR2 FYEKMQ (reference sequence). The ends were cut back, 2 bases at V and 6 bases at J, with 11 bases in the middle. The CDR3 runs 13 residues. CDR3 loop: CASSLRQLGEQYF. The CDR3 DNA sequence: TGTGCCAGCAGCTTAAGACAGCTGGGCGAGCAGTACTTC. The full variable domain, completed using reference TRBV13 and TRBJ2-7, is AAGVIQSPRHLIKEKRETATLKCYPIPRHDTVYWYQQGPGQDPQFLISFYEKMQSDKGSIPDRFSAQQFSDYHSELNMSSLELGDSALYFCASSLRQLGEQYFGPGTRLTVT.

The chain combines TRBV28 with TRBJ2-4, with D unresolved. V gave up 8 bases and J gave up 0 bases, with 14 bases separating them. From germline, CDR1 is MDHEN and CDR2 SYDVKM. CDR3 length: 15 residues. For the CDR3, the DNA is TGTGCCAGCTCAGGTGGTTCTCTAGCCAAAAACATTCAGTACTTC. Translation: CASSGGSLAKNIQYF.

This clone showed up just once. The rearrangement joins TRBV11-2 to TRBJ1-1; D ambiguous. CDR3 size: 14 residues. Germline V lookup: CDR1 SGHAT, CDR2 FQNNGV. Trimming stripped 5 bases from V and 0 bases from J, with 10 bases between. CDR3 nucleotides: TGTGCCAGCAGCGGCCCCGATCTGAACACTGAAGCTTTCTTT. This sequence encodes CASSGPDLNTEAFF.

The rearrangement links TRBV18 to TRBJ1-1; 7 bases agree with TRBD1. J lost 10 bases, V lost 3 bases, and 5 bases had no gene match. CDR1 and CDR2 (germline): KGHSH, LQKENI. CDR3 length equals 12 residues. The CDR3 bases are TGTGCCAGCTCACCGGACAGGTCGTCAGCTTTCTTT. Protein: CASSPDRSSAFF.

The chain links TRBV18 to TRBJ1-3; no definite D call. The V end was cut by 0 bases, the J end by 4 bases, with 7 bases between. The germline V gene encodes CDR1 KGHSH and CDR2 LQKENI. The CDR3 totals 14 residues. CDR3 amino acids: CASSPPMRGNTIYF. CDR3 DNA sequence: TGTGCCAGCTCACCACCCATGAGGGGAAACACCATATATTTT.